This T cell receptor beta chain was captured in a study of blood T cell repertoires in COVID-19. Overall study: Donors in the United States, Italy and Spain gave samples during acute or convalescent COVID-19. T cells, B-cell-depleted T cells, or PBMCs supplied cDNA or gDNA.

Original processing methods: Amplification with reference gene primers provided the estimates of nucleated cell counts. Data came from immunoSEQ multiplex PCR; TCRdb stores just in-frame clones and leaves some out. V and J calls and clone size come straight from that table; D and trimming were deduced from the DNA. There are about 110,000 clones in the sample; around 88% occur only once, and under 7% lies in the top ten. Trimming took 3 bases from V and 0 from J, leaving 12 bases between them. Germline CDR1 is LNHDA and CDR2 is SQIVND (reference sequence). This CDR3 has 16 amino acids. Sequencing input: peripheral blood. The TCR was taken from a man aged 50 or older with active or convalescent COVID-19. This chain uses TRBV19 with TRBJ2-1; D may be TRBD2 (6 bases). CDR3 coding DNA: TGTGCCAGTAGTATTCTAGCGAGAAGCTCCTACAATGAGCAGTTCTTC. Amino acid sequence: CASSILARSSYNEQFF.